This T cell receptor beta chain was documented in a study of cytomegalovirus exposure and HLA in healthy donors. CDR1 and CDR2 (germline): SQVTM, ANQGSEA. The V and J ends lost 7 bases and 0 bases respectively, with 16 bases between them. The CDR3 is 14 residues long. The study ran its PCR with 60 Vbeta and 13 Jbeta primers. Data came from immunoSEQ multiplex PCR; TCRdb stores just in-frame clones and leaves some out. The data hold 65,000 to 90,000 clones, with 75% observed a single time. The donors, nominally healthy at sampling, likely had unrecorded immune exposures. The sequence derives from a man aged 70 or older in good health and CMV-seronegative. The sequenced material came from PBMCs. This sequence joins TRBV29-1 and TRBJ2-7; a possible D gene is TRBD1 (5 bases). The CDR3 protein is CSARGQTSSYEQYF. In nucleotides, the CDR3 is TGCAGCGCCCGTGGACAAACCAGCTCCTACGAGCAGTACTTC.